This record looks at one T cell receptor beta chain sequence and its context. Its antigen remains unknown. Assay: immunoSEQ multiplex PCR; the TCRdb copy retains only in-frame clones and omits some. The sample carries some 71,000 clones, around 83% recorded once. This sample was included in a study of T cell responses to AZD1222 COVID-19 vaccine. Looking at the study overall: Investigators merged groups given second doses at roughly 4 or roughly 12 weeks.

Study-wide points: Of the AZD1222 recipients, only 5 or 6 were seropositive at baseline. A mostly white British donor set with more females was recruited, and clonal diversity was possibly underestimated. The study sampled repertoires only after the peak T cell response.

Germline values: CDR1 LNHDA, CDR2 SQIVND (reference sequence). The V gene lost 5 bases and the J gene lost 2 bases, with 9 bases spanning the gap. There are 13 residues in the CDR3. The sequencing here drew on peripheral blood, taken on day 0 of AZD1222 vaccination. The chain is built from TRBV19 and TRBJ2-5; D possibly corresponds to TRBD1 (5 bases). The sequence was obtained from an adult in good health. The CDR3 region is CASSGQGQETQYF. As DNA, the CDR3 is TGTGCCAGTAGTGGCCAGGGACAAGAGACCCAGTACTTC.